These 25 T cell receptor beta chains were sequenced from one sample in a study of cytomegalovirus exposure and HLA in healthy donors. The PCR contained 60 Vbeta and 13 Jbeta primers. Generated by immunoSEQ multiplex PCR, the TCRdb table keeps only in-frame clones and is missing some. The sample totals tens of thousands of clones. The sample consisted of PBMCs. The receptors stem from a man over 45 in good health and CMV-seropositive.

The chain carries TRBV5-1 and TRBJ2-5; maybe TRBD2 (7 bases). The length of the CDR3 is 16 residues. Germline-derived CDR1 and CDR2 are SGHRS and YFSETQ. V was trimmed by 4 bases and J by 1 base, leaving 17 bases between them. The CDR3 DNA reads TGCGCCAGCAGCCCGAGGGGGGGCCGGAGCCAAGAGACCCAGTACTTC. Its protein product is CASSPRGGRSQETQYF.

The V gene is TRBV5-1, the J gene TRBJ1-5, with D possibly being TRBD1 (6 bases). From germline, CDR1 is SGHRS and CDR2 YFSETQ. CDR3 length equals 14 residues. V lost 7 bases to trimming and J lost 8 bases, with 19 bases between them. The CDR3 region has the DNA TGCGCCAGCGCTACAGGGAACCCCAGGGAGCCCCAGCATTTT. Its translation is CASATGNPREPQHF.

CDR3: CASSPQEGIEAFF. The CDR3 region has the DNA TGTGCCAGCTCCCCCCAAGAGGGTATTGAAGCTTTCTTT. V gene TRBV18 combines with J gene TRBJ1-1, with D unclear. Germline V CDR1 and CDR2: KGHSH, LQKENI. The CDR3 has 13 amino acids. Trimming took off 6 bases at V and 7 bases at J, with 15 bases between the two ends.

The gene calls are TRBV10-1 and TRBJ1-1; 9 positions agree with TRBD1. The CDR3 covers 16 residues. Germline CDR1 is WNHNN and CDR2 is SYGVQD (reference sequence). J lost 3 bases, V lost 2 bases, and 7 bases had no gene match. The CDR3 DNA sequence: TGCGCCAGCAGTGAGAGAGGGACAGGGAGAGACACTGAAGCTTTCTTT. Protein product: CASSERGTGRDTEAFF.

This chain connects TRBV7-9 to TRBJ1-2; D is possibly TRBD1 (5 bases). Trimming shortened V by 1 base and J by 2 bases, and 5 bases separated the two germline ends. The germline CDR1 and CDR2 sequences are SEHNR and FQNEAQ (reference sequence). The CDR3 runs 13 residues. In DNA, the CDR3 is TGTGCCAGCAGCTTAGGACAGAACTATGGCTACACCTTC. This translates into CASSLGQNYGYTF.

This sequence joins TRBV6-5 and TRBJ2-7, with TRBD1 identical over 9 bases. Germline V lookup: CDR1 MNHEY, CDR2 SVGAGI. CDR3 length: 14 amino acids. J gave up 3 bases and V 6 bases, and 6 bases lay outside the gene matches. The chain's CDR3 is CASRTGTGNYEQYF. The CDR3 DNA follows: TGTGCCAGCAGGACCGGGACAGGGAACTACGAGCAGTACTTC.

The chain couples TRBV2 to TRBJ2-7, with TRBD2 identical over 11 bases. The CDR3 covers 14 residues. CDR1 SNHLY and CDR2 FYNNEI come from the germline V gene. V was pared by 5 bases and J by 3 bases, with 3 bases of the junction left unmatched. This chain's CDR3 is CASSPTSGSYEQYF. The CDR3 coding sequence is TGTGCCAGCAGTCCCACTAGCGGGAGCTACGAGCAGTACTTC.

For the CDR3, the DNA is TGTGCCAGCAGCTTAAACGGCGGTTCGGCGGAGCAGTACTTC. Translated, it gives CASSLNGGSAEQYF. This chain joins TRBV11-3 and TRBJ2-7; D not resolved. The V gene lost 2 bases and the J gene lost 7 bases, with 15 bases spanning the gap. The CDR3 loop spans 14 amino acids. CDR1 is SGHNT, CDR2 YENEEA, per germline.

This chain links TRBV7-9 with TRBJ2-5; TRBD1 is a possible D gene (6 bases). The germline V and J ends were trimmed by 4 bases and 5 bases, with 17 bases remaining between them. The CDR3 is 15 amino acids. Per the germline V gene, CDR1 is SEHNR and CDR2 is FQNEAQ (reference sequence). The CDR3 protein is CASSYTGPRGETQYF. The CDR3 coding sequence is TGTGCCAGCAGCTACACCGGACCTAGGGGGGAGACCCAGTACTTC.

J is TRBJ2-2 and V is TRBV4-1; no clear D. There are 14 residues in the CDR3. Per the germline V gene, CDR1 is MGHRA and CDR2 is YSYEKL. Trimming stripped 1 base from V and 3 bases from J, with 6 bases between. The CDR3: CASSQGSDTGELFF. The CDR3, as DNA: TGCGCCAGCAGCCAAGGGTCGGACACCGGGGAGCTGTTTTTT.

V gene TRBV28 combines with J gene TRBJ1-2; TRBD1 matches 9 bases. There are 16 residues in the CDR3. J lost 4 bases, V lost 5 bases, and 11 bases had no gene match. Germline loops: CDR1 MDHEN, CDR2 SYDVKM. CDR3 DNA sequence: TGTGCCAGCAGTCTAAGGGGTGTGGACAGGGGCTATGGCTACACCTTC. This sequence encodes CASSLRGVDRGYGYTF.

The chain is built from TRBV7-2 and TRBJ1-1, with D maybe TRBD1 (6 bases). CDR1 and CDR2 from the germline V gene are SGHTA and FQGNSA. The CDR3 has 14 amino acids. Deletions cut 5 bases from V and 4 bases from J, with 14 bases between. The CDR3 region has the DNA TGTGCCAGCAGCCGATACAGGGTCGGCACTGAAGCTTTCTTT. This codes for CASSRYRVGTEAFF.

V usage is TRBV28 and J usage is TRBJ2-6; maybe TRBD1 (6 bases). The germline gives CDR1 MDHEN, CDR2 SYDVKM. CDR3 length: 22 residues. V gave up 4 bases and J gave up 0 bases, with 28 bases separating them. The CDR3 reads CASSSLTYLHGTGHSGANVLTF. The CDR3, as DNA: TGTGCCAGCAGTTCCCTCACTTATTTACACGGGACGGGACACTCTGGGGCCAACGTCCTGACTTTC.

V usage is TRBV4-3 and J usage is TRBJ2-7; tentative D call: TRBD2 (6 bases). V lost 2 bases, J lost 6 bases, and 23 bases lay in between. From germline, CDR1 is LGHNA and CDR2 YSLEER. The CDR3 loop spans 17 amino acids. CDR3 sequence reads: CASSQLPGGTGTFEQYF. As DNA, the CDR3 is TGCGCCAGCAGCCAACTCCCGGGCGGGACTGGAACCTTCGAGCAGTACTTC.

The chain is built from TRBV9 and TRBJ2-7; 9 positions agree with TRBD1. The V gene's germline CDR1 is SGDLS and CDR2 YYNGEE. The junction had 6 bases not matched to a gene; V was cut back by 0 bases and J by 2 bases. CDR3 size: 16 residues. As DNA, the CDR3 is TGTGCCAGCAGCGTAGGACCCGGGACAGGGACCTACGAGCAGTACTTC. Residues: CASSVGPGTGTYEQYF.

J is TRBJ2-3 and V is TRBV18, with D perhaps TRBD1 (5 bases). The CDR3 consists of 17 residues. V lost 1 base and J 4 bases, leaving 18 bases between the germline ends. Germline assignment: CDR1 KGHSH and CDR2 LQKENI. The CDR3: CASSPRGDFLGPDTQYF. The CDR3 coding sequence is TGTGCCAGCTCACCACGGGGTGACTTCCTGGGGCCAGATACGCAGTATTTT.

The V call is TRBV6-1, the J call TRBJ1-5; TRBD1 aligns across 8 bases. Germline CDR1 reads MNHNS; CDR2 reads SASEGT. The ends lost 6 bases at V and 0 bases at J; junction bases unmatched: 4. The CDR3 covers 15 residues. The CDR3 sequence: CASSQGALSNQPQHF. The CDR3 DNA reads TGTGCCAGCAGCCAGGGGGCTCTTAGCAATCAGCCCCAGCATTTT.

The chain combines TRBV29-1 with TRBJ2-4, with a weak D call TRBD1 (5 bases). Germline V gene data show CDR1 as SQVTM and CDR2 as ANQGSEA. Deletions cut 4 bases from V and 3 bases from J, with 16 bases between. This CDR3 contains 15 residues. The CDR3 loop reads CSVVQVENVKNIQYF. The CDR3, as DNA: TGCAGCGTTGTACAGGTGGAAAATGTCAAAAACATTCAGTACTTC.

V is TRBV5-1 and J is TRBJ1-1; the D gene is possibly TRBD1 (6 bases). There are 13 residues in the CDR3. The V and J ends lost 1 base and 4 bases respectively, with 8 bases between them. CDR1 and CDR2 from the germline V gene are SGHRS and YFSETQ. The CDR3 loop reads CASSLQGSTEAFF. The CDR3, as DNA: TGCGCCAGCAGCTTGCAGGGGAGCACTGAAGCTTTCTTT.

The chain links TRBV19 to TRBJ1-2; maybe TRBD1 (6 bases). Trimming removed 5 bases at V and 0 bases at J, with 7 bases between. The CDR3 covers 13 residues. Germline values: CDR1 LNHDA, CDR2 SQIVND (reference sequence). The CDR3 DNA is TGTGCCAGTAGTGGACAGCCTAACTATGGCTACACCTTC. Translation: CASSGQPNYGYTF.

The rearrangement joins TRBV4-2 to TRBJ1-1; the match to TRBD1 covers 8 bases. The CDR3 totals 14 residues. Trimming at V came to 4 bases and at J to 5 bases, leaving 6 bases not matched to a gene. Germline-derived CDR1 and CDR2 are LGHNA and YNFKEQ. The CDR3 reads CASSPSGGWTEAFF. The DNA for the CDR3 is TGTGCCAGCAGCCCTTCAGGGGGCTGGACTGAAGCTTTCTTT.

Written as DNA, the CDR3 is TGTGCCAGCAGCTTAGGGTCTAGCTCCTACGAGCAGTACTTC. This translates into CASSLGSSSYEQYF. This sequence joins TRBV7-2 and TRBJ2-7; no clear D gene. The germline V gene has CDR1 SGHTA and CDR2 FQGNSA. The ends were cut back, 1 base at V and 0 bases at J, with 7 bases in the middle. The CDR3 sequence is 14 residues long.

The chain is built from TRBV11-2 and TRBJ2-5; 7 bases fit TRBD2. In germline, CDR1 is SGHAT, CDR2 FQNNGV. V trimming: 10 bases; J trimming: 5 bases; junction bases outside the gene matches: 16. The CDR3 is 15 residues long. The CDR3 loop is CATKSSGAPAETQYF. The DNA of the CDR3 is TGTGCCACTAAATCAAGCGGGGCCCCCGCGGAGACCCAGTACTTC.

V is TRBV7-9 and J is TRBJ1-5; 7 bases agree with TRBD1. V lost 3 bases to trimming and J lost 4 bases; unmatched junction nucleotides: 6. Germline-derived CDR1 and CDR2 are SEHNR and FQNEAQ (reference sequence). The CDR3 consists of 15 residues. CDR3 coding DNA: TGTGCCAGCAGCTTGGGAGACAGGGATAATCAGCCCCAGCATTTT. It specifies CASSLGDRDNQPQHF.

Turning to this clone: It is unclear where the CDR3 begins or ends on the DNA, so no DNA is shown, and the CDR3 is as TCRdb lists it. The rearrangement joins TRBV19 to TRBJ2-7; whether TRBD2, the table's D call, matches the DNA was not checked. The CDR3 spans 11 residues, counting both ends. Germline lookup yields CDR1 LNHDA and CDR2 SQIVND (reference sequence). CDR3: CASTSGWEQYF.